This T cell receptor (beta chain) was sequenced in a study of technical replicates of blood from a handful of donors. TCRdb's copy holds only in-frame clones and misses some; the assay was immunoSEQ multiplex PCR. The data contain about 100,000 clones, around 95% of them singletons. The germline V gene has CDR1 SQVTM and CDR2 ANQGSEA. The CDR3 is 16 residues long. Deletions cut 7 bases from V and 4 bases from J, with 20 bases between. Sequenced sample: T cells isolated from PBMCs. The chain recombines TRBV29-1 with TRBJ2-6; TRBD1 is a possible D gene (5 bases). This TCR derives from a human donor in good health. The CDR3 is CSAIEVGAGGANVLTF. CDR3 bases: TGCAGCGCCATAGAGGTTGGGGCAGGGGGGGCCAACGTCCTGACTTTC.